This passage covers 5 T cell receptor beta chains from one sample sequenced in a study of identical twins. MiXCR, applied by TCRdb to the 5' RACE reads, yields one record per CDR3 protein. The repertoire includes under 800,000 distinct CDR3 sequences, around 20% of them detected once, and 4.3% sits in the top ten. This sample also belongs to another study, concerning T cells expressing NK-cell markers.

The sample comprised PBMCs. Every receptor here comes from a woman in her late teens or twenties in good health.

V is TRBV25-1 and J is TRBJ2-7; 7 bases match TRBD2. This CDR3 has 15 amino acids. CDR1 MGHDK and CDR2 SYGVNS come from the germline V gene. Trimming took 3 bases from V and 3 from J; bases not matched to a gene: 8. The CDR3 nucleotides are TGTGCCAGCAGTGACCCAAGTGGCGGGGGCTACGAGCAGTACTTC. It is translated as CASSDPSGGGYEQYF.

CDR3 amino acids: CAISVEVRTNTGELFF. CDR3 in DNA: TGTGCCATCAGTGTCGAAGTGCGCACGAACACCGGGGAGCTGTTTTTT. The chain couples TRBV10-3 to TRBJ2-2; D ambiguous. The CDR3 has 16 residues. Germline CDR1 and CDR2: ENHRY and SYGVKD. The V end lost 4 bases, the J end lost 0 bases, and 12 bases lay between the germline ends.

This clonotype was observed a few times. The rearrangement joins TRBV7-6 to TRBJ2-1, with D possibly TRBD2 on 5 matching bases. This CDR3 has 16 amino acids. With 5 bases removed from V and 4 bases from J, the gap between germline ends came to 18 bases. Germline loops: CDR1 SGHVS, CDR2 FNYEAQ. The CDR3 reads CASSPTGRVAYNEQFF. The CDR3 DNA is TGTGCCAGCAGCCCCACCGGGCGGGTAGCGTACAATGAGCAGTTCTTC.

This rearrangement joins TRBV6-2 or TRBV6-3 to TRBJ2-1, with 7 bases identical to TRBD2. CDR1 is MNHEY, CDR2 SVGEGT, per germline. J lost 6 bases, V lost 4 bases, and 6 bases had no gene match. The CDR3 length is 14 residues. Here the CDR3 DNA reads TGTGCCAGCAGTTCCCGAGGACTAGTCAATGAGCAGTTCTTC. Translated: CASSSRGLVNEQFF.

V usage is TRBV5-1 and J usage is TRBJ2-1; the D call may be TRBD1 or TRBD2 (5 bases each). The ends were cut back, 0 bases at V and 5 bases at J, with 12 bases in the middle. Germline V gene sequence: CDR1 SGHRS, CDR2 YFSETQ. The CDR3 spans 15 residues. The CDR3 sequence is CASSLEAGSHNEQFF. CDR3 bases: TGCGCCAGCAGCTTGGAAGCAGGGAGTCACAATGAGCAGTTCTTC.